This T cell receptor beta chain is from a study of human thymus T cells. Only in-frame clones appear in the TCRdb table, and some are missing; sequencing was by immunoSEQ multiplex PCR. Of tens of thousands of clones in the sample, roughly 94% were seen once. V lost 1 base and J lost 0; bases outside the gene matches: 5. Germline V gives CDR1 SGHTA, CDR2 FQGNSA. The CDR3 consists of 17 residues. Surgeons resected thymus tissue during corrective heart surgery. The chain recombines TRBV7-2 with TRBJ1-5, with 8 bases identical to TRBD1. Material for sequencing was thymus tissue. The clonotype originates from a girl younger than two with a congenital heart defect but otherwise immunologically healthy. The CDR3 coding sequence is TGTGCCAGCAGCTTAGGGCCGGACAGGGATAGCAATCAGCCCCAGCATTTT. This gives the protein CASSLGPDRDSNQPQHF.